The 30 T cell receptor beta chains presented below share a single source sample, sequenced in a study of T-cell reconstitution after alpha-beta-depleted transplantation in children. It was with unique molecular identifiers that the TCRbeta library was prepared. TCRdb itself ran the PCR reads through MiXCR, one entry per CDR3 protein. The top ten clones hold around 36% of a sample with 450,000 to 700,000 distinct CDR3 sequences, roughly a quarter of them seen once. Source: PBMCs, taken before TCRalphabeta/CD19-depleted stem cell transplant. These receptors originate from a boy under three years old with Wiskott-Aldrich syndrome, due to receive a stem cell transplant.

This clonotype appeared a single time. The chain has TRBV5-5 and TRBJ2-1, with D possibly called TRBD1 or TRBD2 (5 bases each). CDR3 length: 17 amino acids. The germline gives CDR1 SGHKS, CDR2 YYEKEE (reference sequence). Trimming pared 1 base from V and 5 bases from J, leaving 19 bases between. In nucleotides, the CDR3 is TGTGCCAGCAGCTTGTACCGGGGCAGTCAGAACCACAATGAGCAGTTCTTC. Encoded protein: CASSLYRGSQNHNEQFF. Full variable domain (missing parts from reference TRBV5-5 and TRBJ2-1): DAGVTQSPTHLIKTRGQQVTLRCSPISGHKSVSWYQQVLGQGPQFIFQYYEKEERGRGNFPDRFSARQFPNYSSELNVNALLLGDSALYLCASSLYRGSQNHNEQFFGPGTRLTVL.

This sequence joins TRBV5-1 and TRBJ1-1, with D perhaps TRBD1 (5 bases). There are 15 residues in the CDR3. Trimming removed 3 bases at V and 1 base at J, with 13 bases between. Germline V gene sequence: CDR1 SGHRS, CDR2 YFSETQ. CDR3 in amino acids: CASSWSPRGNTEAFF. CDR3 sequence (DNA): TGCGCCAGCAGCTGGTCCCCGAGGGGGAACACTGAAGCTTTCTTT.

The V gene is TRBV12-3 or TRBV12-4, the J gene TRBJ2-7; TRBD1 matches 7 bases. J was trimmed by 2 bases and V by 7 bases; bases with no gene match: 5. The CDR3 length is 13 residues. The CDR3: CASTSTGTYEQYF. In DNA form, the CDR3 reads TGTGCCAGCACCTCGACAGGGACCTACGAGCAGTACTTC.

The table lists this clonotype with a few counts. V usage is TRBV20-1 and J usage is TRBJ2-1; either TRBD1 or TRBD2 may supply D (7 bases each). CDR3 length: 16 residues. Trimming stripped 2 bases from V and 6 bases from J, with 20 bases between. The germline CDR1 and CDR2 sequences are DFQATT and SNEGSKA (reference sequence). The CDR3 nucleotides are TGCAGTGCTAGATCCAGGGGGGGGCTTCAGGGCAATGAGCAGTTCTTC. Protein product: CSARSRGGLQGNEQFF.

This rearrangement joins TRBV27 to TRBJ2-4; D may be TRBD2 (6 bases). CDR1 and CDR2 from the germline V gene are MNHEY and SMNVEV (reference sequence). The CDR3 loop spans 17 amino acids. The V end lost 5 bases, the J end lost 3 bases, and 20 bases lay between the germline ends. CDR3 DNA: TGTGCCAGCAGTGGGATGGCGGGACGGAGTAGCAAAAACATTCAGTACTTC. The encoded protein is CASSGMAGRSSKNIQYF.

The chain carries TRBV11-3 and TRBJ2-3; TRBD2 agrees at 11 bases. Germline CDR1 reads SGHNT; CDR2 reads YENEEA. With 5 bases clipped from V and 5 bases from J, the junction kept 3 bases outside the gene matches. The CDR3 is made up of 14 amino acids. The CDR3 DNA follows: TGTGCCAGCAGCCGCGGACTAGCGGGAGATACGCAGTATTTT. Its translation: CASSRGLAGDTQYF.

The V call is TRBV20-1, the J call TRBJ2-1, with 9 bases that match TRBD2. In germline, CDR1 is DFQATT, CDR2 SNEGSKA (reference sequence). J was trimmed by 4 bases and V by 3 bases; bases with no gene match: 7. This CDR3 has 15 amino acids. For the CDR3, the DNA is TGCAGTGCTAGGTCGCTAGCGGGACGGTACAATGAGCAGTTCTTC. Encoded protein: CSARSLAGRYNEQFF.

This clonotype has only a few counts. The chain combines TRBV4-1 with TRBJ1-2, with 7 positions matching TRBD1. The CDR3 consists of 14 residues. Germline-derived CDR1 and CDR2 are MGHRA and YSYEKL. Trimming removed 4 bases from V and 3 bases from J; junction bases left unmatched: 5. CDR3 region: CASSRTTGYYGYTF. The CDR3 DNA reads TGCGCCAGCAGCCGGACGACAGGGTACTATGGCTACACCTTC.

About this clonotype: A much larger clone lies one base from this, so it may be a read error. This CDR3 reads CASSVAASVYNEQFF. The CDR3 nucleotides are TGTGCCAGCAGCGTAGCGGCTAGCGTATACAATGAGCAGTTCTTC. The chain uses TRBV9 and TRBJ2-1; D possibly corresponds to TRBD2 (6 bases). Germline CDR1 is SGDLS and CDR2 is YYNGEE. Trimming stripped 0 bases from V and 4 bases from J, with 11 bases between. CDR3 length: 15 amino acids.

CDR3 coding DNA: TGCAGTTTGACCAGACTAACCCCTTACAATGAGCAGTTCTTC. Its translation: CSLTRLTPYNEQFF. The rearrangement uses TRBV20-1 and TRBJ2-1, with a tentative D call TRBD2 (5 bases). V lost 8 bases to trimming and J lost 4 bases, with 18 bases between them. The CDR3 contains 14 residues. Germline V lookup: CDR1 DFQATT, CDR2 SNEGSKA (reference sequence).

This clonotype was detected only a few times. The chain uses TRBV12-3 or TRBV12-4 and TRBJ2-3, with 7 bases identical to TRBD1. V gave up 6 bases and J gave up 3 bases; unmatched junction bases: 9. This CDR3 has 15 amino acids. The CDR3 DNA is TGTGCCAGCAGCCGCCCGGGACAGCAGACAGATACGCAGTATTTT. This encodes CASSRPGQQTDTQYF.

This clonotype was counted only a few times. The chain combines TRBV6-2 or TRBV6-3 with TRBJ2-1; the match to TRBD2 covers 8 bases. Trimming cost V 2 bases and J 8 bases; bases outside gene matches: 14. CDR3 length: 17 amino acids. CDR1 is MNHEY and CDR2 is SVGEGT in the germline V gene. The chain's CDR3 is CASSYRGGNRPGDEQFF. The CDR3 DNA reads TGTGCCAGCAGTTACCGCGGGGGGAACCGACCTGGGGATGAGCAGTTCTTC.

This chain connects TRBV20-1 to TRBJ2-1, with D possibly being TRBD1 (5 bases). Germline V gene lookup returns CDR1 DFQATT and CDR2 SNEGSKA (reference sequence). CDR3 length: 13 residues. V lost 5 bases and J lost 2, with 10 bases in between. The CDR3: CSAFRQTYNEQFF. For the CDR3, the DNA is TGCAGTGCTTTCAGACAGACCTACAATGAGCAGTTCTTC.

The chain links TRBV3-1 to TRBJ1-2; D unresolved. Trimming stripped 3 bases from V and 5 bases from J, with 22 bases between. Germline V lookup: CDR1 LGHDT, CDR2 YNNKEL (reference sequence). The CDR3 covers 17 residues. The CDR3, as DNA: TGTGCCAGCAGCCAGGACCCCGGGCAGGCCGCCCTTTATGGCTACACCTTC. Protein product: CASSQDPGQAALYGYTF.

This rearrangement joins TRBV20-1 to TRBJ2-5, with TRBD2 identical over 9 bases. CDR1 and CDR2 from the germline V gene are DFQATT and SNEGSKA (reference sequence). The CDR3 runs to 15 residues. Trimming took 5 bases from V and 2 from J; bases not matched to a gene: 9. The CDR3, as DNA: TGCAGTGCTGCGGGACTAGCTGCCCTACAAGAGACCCAGTACTTC. This gives the protein CSAAGLAALQETQYF.

The V call is TRBV15, the J call TRBJ2-7, with 11 bases aligning to TRBD2. The CDR3 extends over 16 amino acids. CDR1 is LNHNV, CDR2 YYDKDF, per germline (reference sequence). The J segment lost 7 bases and the V segment lost 1 base, leaving 9 bases of the junction unmatched. This CDR3 reads CATSRVLAGGPREQYF. The CDR3 DNA follows: TGTGCCACCAGCAGAGTATTAGCGGGAGGGCCGCGGGAGCAGTACTTC.

V usage is TRBV18 and J usage is TRBJ1-2, with a weak D call TRBD1 (6 bases). V lost 3 bases and J lost 5, with 10 bases in between. The V gene's germline CDR1 is KGHSH and CDR2 LQKENI. The CDR3 runs to 13 residues. CDR3 amino acids: CASSPAQGYGYTF. CDR3 nucleotides: TGTGCCAGCTCACCGGCGCAGGGGTATGGCTACACCTTC.

V is TRBV7-9 and J is TRBJ1-1; no reliable D call. CDR1 is SEHNR and CDR2 is FQNEAQ in the germline V gene (reference sequence). This CDR3 comprises 17 residues. Trimming took 1 base from V and 3 from J, leaving 18 bases between them. CDR3 nucleotide sequence: TGTGCCAGCAGCTTAGGCGGGTTATTAGAACGGCACACTGAAGCTTTCTTT. Protein sequence: CASSLGGLLERHTEAFF.

In this sample, this clonotype turned up a few times. The rearrangement joins TRBV2 to TRBJ2-1; 7 bases are a match to TRBD1. The CDR3 extends over 13 amino acids. J gave up 10 bases and V 6 bases, and 9 bases lay outside the gene matches. CDR1 and CDR2 from the germline V gene are SNHLY and FYNNEI. CDR3 sequence reads: CASRTGMIGEQFF. DNA of the CDR3: TGTGCCAGCAGGACAGGGATGATAGGGGAGCAGTTCTTC.

The rearrangement joins TRBV12-3 or TRBV12-4 to TRBJ2-5, with 8 positions matching TRBD1. This CDR3 has 15 amino acids. Unmatched junction bases numbered 7, after V lost 7 bases and J lost 0 bases. CDR3 nucleotides: TGTGCCAGCACCCAGGGGGACAGGAACCAAGAGACCCAGTACTTC. It encodes CASTQGDRNQETQYF.

This sequence joins TRBV10-3 and TRBJ2-1; TRBD2 agrees at 8 bases. The CDR3 totals 13 residues. Germline V gives CDR1 ENHRY, CDR2 SYGVKD. The junction had 3 bases not matched to a gene; V was cut back by 5 bases and J by 6 bases. CDR3 loop: CAISSGRANEQFF. CDR3 bases: TGTGCCATCAGTTCCGGGAGGGCCAATGAGCAGTTCTTC.

Only a few counts were recorded for this clonotype. The J gene is TRBJ2-1, the V gene TRBV3-1; no firm D call. CDR1 and CDR2 (germline): LGHDT, YNNKEL (reference sequence). The V end lost 1 base, the J end lost 3 bases, and 4 bases lay between the germline ends. The CDR3 sequence is 13 residues long. The CDR3 sequence is CASSQGYYNEQFF. As DNA, the CDR3 is TGTGCCAGCAGCCAAGGTTACTACAATGAGCAGTTCTTC.

This chain joins TRBV12-3 or TRBV12-4 and TRBJ1-1, with D possibly being TRBD1 (5 bases). Trimming stripped 1 base from V and 5 bases from J, with 8 bases between. CDR3 length: 13 residues. The CDR3 bases are TGTGCCAGCAGTTTAGTCTGGGGGACTGAAGCTTTCTTT. Protein product: CASSLVWGTEAFF.

This clonotype was found many times. The V and J genes are TRBV12-3 or TRBV12-4 and TRBJ2-2; D perhaps matches TRBD2 (5 bases). The ends were cut back, 5 bases at V and 5 bases at J, with 15 bases in the middle. This CDR3 spans 15 amino acids. The CDR3 protein is CASSGSGIRTGELFF. The CDR3, as DNA: TGTGCCAGCAGTGGATCCGGGATTAGAACCGGGGAGCTGTTTTTT.

Only one count was recorded for this clonotype. The chain uses TRBV29-1 and TRBJ2-3; weak D call: TRBD1 (6 bases). V shed 2 bases and J shed 0 bases, with 18 bases lying between them. Germline V gene lookup returns CDR1 SQVTM and CDR2 ANQGSEA. The CDR3 consists of 17 residues. The CDR3 DNA reads as TGCAGCGTTGAACTCCCAGGGGCCCTAATTAGCACAGATACGCAGTATTTT. Encoded protein: CSVELPGALISTDTQYF.

This clonotype occurred a few times. The rearrangement links TRBV29-1 to TRBJ1-2, with no clear D. The germline gives CDR1 SQVTM, CDR2 ANQGSEA. The CDR3 contains 14 residues. V lost 0 bases, J lost 5 bases, and 13 bases lay in between. As DNA, the CDR3 is TGCAGCGTTGAAGATTCTACGAACACTTATGGCTACACCTTC. Translated: CSVEDSTNTYGYTF. The whole variable domain, filled in from reference TRBV29-1 and TRBJ1-2, reads SAVISQKPSRDICQRGTSLTIQCQVDSQVTMMFWYRQQPGQSLTLIATANQGSEATYESGFVIDKFPISRPNLTFSTLTVSNMSPEDSSIYLCSVEDSTNTYGYTFGSGTRLTVV.

This clonotype was counted only a few times. This sequence joins TRBV5-4 and TRBJ2-5; a weak D match, TRBD2 (5 bases). Trimming shortened V by 0 bases and J by 5 bases, and 14 bases separated the two germline ends. CDR3 length: 15 residues. The germline gives CDR1 SGHNT, CDR2 YYREEE (reference sequence). For the CDR3, the DNA is TGTGCCAGCAGCTTGGCCGTGGGAGACCGGGAGACCCAGTACTTC. This translates into CASSLAVGDRETQYF.

J is TRBJ2-1 and V is TRBV19; 12 bases match TRBD2. Trimming cost V 3 bases and J 4 bases; bases outside gene matches: 10. Germline CDR1 and CDR2: LNHDA and SQIVND (reference sequence). The CDR3 spans 18 residues. The CDR3 protein is CASSILAGGPGPYNEQFF. The CDR3 region has the DNA TGTGCCAGTAGTATCCTAGCGGGAGGGCCGGGACCTTACAATGAGCAGTTCTTC.

The DNA of the CDR3 is TGCAGTGCTAGGGTGACCCTCCAAGAGACCCAGTACTTC. Translation gives CSARVTLQETQYF. The genes are TRBV20-1 and TRBJ2-5; no clear D. The CDR3 consists of 13 residues. From germline, CDR1 is DFQATT and CDR2 SNEGSKA (reference sequence). Trimming removed 3 bases from V and 1 base from J, with 9 bases in between.

The rearrangement joins TRBV28 to TRBJ2-4; weak D call: TRBD2 (6 bases). With 1 base removed from V and 1 base from J, the gap between germline ends came to 14 bases. The CDR3 contains 17 residues. Germline V gene lookup returns CDR1 MDHEN and CDR2 SYDVKM. In DNA form, the CDR3 reads TGTGCCAGCAGTTTATTTGTATCTCGGGAGGCCAAAAACATTCAGTACTTC. Translating gives CASSLFVSREAKNIQYF. The whole variable domain, remainder taken from reference TRBV28 and TRBJ2-4, is DVKVTQSSRYLVKRTGEKVFLECVQDMDHENMFWYRQDPGLGLRLIYFSYDVKMKEKGDIPEGYSVSREKKERFSLILESASTNQTSMYLCASSLFVSREAKNIQYFGAGTRLSVL.